The following is a T cell receptor (beta chain) sequence with its context. No antigen is known for it. The record originates from a study of graft-versus-host responses after intestinal transplantation. Study-wide background: Every recipient underwent anti-thymocyte globulin induction, then tacrolimus and steroids for two to four years. Study conclusions and caveats: GvH clones surfaced in recipient marrow, some emerging earlier in ileum or blood. Levels of circulating GvH clones at their peak were associated with early post-transplant HvG declines.

The CDR3 sequence is 16 residues long. The germline V gene has CDR1 LGHNA and CDR2 YNFKEQ. V was trimmed by 1 base and J by 0 bases, leaving 12 bases between them. Repertoires were generated with immunoSEQ multiplex PCR, while TCRdb's copy carries only in-frame clones and drops some. Seen here are more than 90,000 clones, 90% to 95% observed once, and the top ten hold 0.45% to 0.6%. This specimen was unstimulated CD8+ T cells sorted from spleen or lymph node cells, taken before intestinal transplant. V gene TRBV4-2 combines with J gene TRBJ2-5; D perhaps matches TRBD2 (5 bases). This TCR was sampled from a human donor who received an intestinal transplant. CDR3 in DNA: TGTGCCAGCAGCCAAGGAGCGGTGACCAACCAAGAGACCCAGTACTTC. It specifies CASSQGAVTNQETQYF.